The 5 T cell receptor beta chains below come from one sample, sequenced in a study of regulatory T cells in long-lasting Graves disease (dated by TCRdb to the early 2020s). Libraries were built with multiplex PCR. Reads for this sample came from an Illumina HiSeq 4000. TCR beta libraries were built with iRepertoire HTBI primers and Arm-PCR amplification of CDR3 regions. TCRdb reanalyzed the raw reads on its own, using fastp at Q25 for trimming and MiXCR for clone calling, and kept in-frame beta chains. Here each entry gathers all rows of one CDR3 protein and keeps the most common genes and DNA. Counted in this sample were 350,000 to 500,000 distinct CDR3 sequences; around a fifth of them appeared once. The top ten clonotypes cover approximately 14% of the sample. The time point label corresponds to: persistent/refractory GD, antithyroid drugs over 5 years with positive TRAb. RNA was extracted from PBMCs in TRIzol for both TCR sequencing and RNA sequencing.

The source was peripheral blood mononuclear cells (PBMCs), collected when the disease was refractory, from a patient treated with antithyroid drugs. Source of these receptors: a female donor with Graves disease.

The table lists this clonotype with many counts. The chain couples TRBV20-1 to TRBJ2-7; 7 nucleotides match TRBD1. Germline CDR1 DFQATT, CDR2 SNEGSKA (reference sequence). The V and J ends lost 1 base and 4 bases, in that order; junction bases with no gene match: 7. The CDR3 is made up of 14 amino acids. CDR3 nucleotides: TGCAGTGCTAGAGGTCGGGACAGCATTTACGAGCAGTACTTC. It yields the protein CSARGRDSIYEQYF.

This clonotype was detected only a few times. The chain has TRBV4-1 and TRBJ2-5; 11 nucleotides line up with TRBD2. Germline CDR1 and CDR2: MGHRA and YSYEKL. The CDR3 spans 19 residues. V gave up 3 bases and J gave up 7 bases; unmatched junction bases: 19. CDR3 DNA sequence: TGCGCCAGCAGCCAGGACCAGGGCGTAGCGGGAGGGAATTCTGGGACCCAGTACTTC. It codes for CASSQDQGVAGGNSGTQYF.

There are many counts of this clonotype. The genes are TRBV30 and TRBJ2-7; D is unresolved. Between the trimmed V and J ends, which lost 4 bases and 3 bases, there was a span of 16 bases. The germline gives CDR1 GTSNPN, CDR2 SVGIG (reference sequence). The CDR3 spans 14 residues. The CDR3 DNA reads as TGTGCCTGGACCAACCCGAGCCTGGACTACGAGCAGTACTTC. This codes for CAWTNPSLDYEQYF.

V is TRBV30 and J is TRBJ2-7; TRBD2 is a possible D gene (5 bases). V was pared by 2 bases and J by 3 bases, with 14 bases between. Looked up from germline, CDR1 is GTSNPN and CDR2 is SVGIG (reference sequence). This CDR3 contains 14 residues. CDR3 in amino acids: CAWSQTRRFYEQYF. CDR3 coding DNA: TGTGCCTGGAGTCAGACCCGGAGGTTCTACGAGCAGTACTTC. The full variable domain, in which reference TRBV30 and TRBJ2-7 provide the parts outside the CDR3, is SQTIHQWPATLVQPVGSPLSLECTVEGTSNPNLYWYRQAAGRGLQLLFYSVGIGQISSEVPQNLSASRPQDRQFILSSKKLLLSDSGFYLCAWSQTRRFYEQYFGPGTRLTVT.

The chain joins TRBV7-2 to TRBJ2-7; 13 positions agree with TRBD2. J gave up 6 bases and V 5 bases, and 13 bases lay outside the gene matches. The CDR3 is 17 amino acids. The germline V gene encodes CDR1 SGHTA and CDR2 FQGNSA. The CDR3 bases are TGTGCCAGCAGCAGAGGACTAGCGGGAGTGGGCAACTCCGAGCAGTACTTC. Translation: CASSRGLAGVGNSEQYF.